This is a list of T cell receptor beta chains from one sample in a study of blood T cell repertoires in COVID-19. The repertoire was sequenced with immunoSEQ multiplex PCR; TCRdb's copy has only in-frame clones and lacks some. Of approximately 500,000 clones in the sample, 89% were seen once. The sequenced material came from peripheral blood. The receptors originated from a young man with COVID-19, enrolled during active disease. The CDR3 runs from the conserved cysteine through the conserved F or W. Each record gives: CDR3 protein, clone size, J gene, V gene, D gene. A D gene is named only where the DNA matches it firmly. Some rows have no size entry. The others give once, few or many, or a class for an expanded clone.

CASGRDSHNEQFF | - | TRBJ2-1 | TRBV6-5 | -
CASSRDRVADTQYF | - | TRBJ2-3 | TRBV5-6 | TRBD1
CASSVGQLAKNIQYF | - | TRBJ2-4 | TRBV6-5 | TRBD1
CASSETLTGSNTGELFF | - | TRBJ2-2 | TRBV2 | -
CASSPFMDQAGYGYTF | - | TRBJ1-2 | TRBV11-2 | -
CASSPTGTGGAYVWRHTF | - | TRBJ1-2 | TRBV9 | TRBD1
CASRTHPGQGAYEQYF | - | TRBJ2-7 | TRBV5-1 | TRBD1
CASSIGWAGRTDTQYF | once | TRBJ2-3 | TRBV19 | -
CASSLDRGTQYF | - | TRBJ2-3 | TRBV12-3/TRBV12-4 | TRBD1
CASNGGEPDTQYF | - | TRBJ2-3 | TRBV2 | -
CASIKGQNQETQYF | few | TRBJ2-5 | TRBV2 | -
CASSSLAGAPDTQYF | - | TRBJ2-3 | TRBV7-2 | TRBD2
CASSSGTSGDEQYF | - | TRBJ2-7 | TRBV5-4 | TRBD2